This entry lists 22 T cell receptor beta chains sequenced from one sample in a study of control samples from healthy donors and cancer patients. Here immunoSEQ multiplex PCR was the method, and the copy in TCRdb shows in-frame clones only, minus some. The table records 350,000 to 450,000 clones, 80% to 95% of them present only once. The sequenced sample was PBMCs. Every receptor here comes from a middle-aged man with head and neck cancer.

The chain joins TRBV7-2 to TRBJ1-6, with D unclear. Germline V gives CDR1 SGHTA, CDR2 FQGNSA. This CDR3 is built from 16 residues. V was trimmed by 4 bases and J by 7 bases, leaving 17 bases between them. CDR3 loop: CASSSPDLWANSPLHF. The CDR3 DNA sequence: TGTGCCAGCAGCTCGCCCGACCTGTGGGCAAATTCACCCCTCCACTTT.

V and J are TRBV9 and TRBJ1-3; possible D gene TRBD1, 6 bases. V was pared by 4 bases and J by 2 bases, with 16 bases between. Per the germline V gene, CDR1 is SGDLS and CDR2 is YYNGEE. The CDR3 totals 16 residues. The CDR3, as DNA: TGTGCCAGCAGCCCCTTGCCGGCAGGGGCTGGAAACACCATATATTTT. It encodes CASSPLPAGAGNTIYF.

The V call is TRBV19, the J call TRBJ2-2; TRBD1 or TRBD2 may be the D gene (5 bases each). Per the germline V gene, CDR1 is LNHDA and CDR2 is SQIVND (reference sequence). V was pared by 7 bases and J by 0 bases, with 9 bases between. The length of the CDR3 is 14 residues. The CDR3 region has the DNA TGTGCCAGTAATGTGGGGGCGAACACCGGGGAGCTGTTTTTT. This sequence encodes CASNVGANTGELFF.

The CDR3 loop is CASGDRQRTEAFF. Here the CDR3 DNA reads TGTGCCAGCGGGGACAGGCAACGCACTGAAGCTTTCTTT. This chain links TRBV6-5 with TRBJ1-1, with TRBD1 matching 8 bases. The V gene's germline CDR1 is MNHEY and CDR2 SVGAGI. This CDR3 contains 13 residues. The V segment lost 8 bases and the J segment 4 bases; nucleotides outside the gene matches: 6.

The rearrangement uses TRBV10-2 and TRBJ2-1; possible D gene TRBD2, 6 bases. The CDR3 spans 14 residues. Between the trimmed V and J ends, which lost 3 bases and 4 bases, there was a span of 10 bases. From germline, CDR1 is WSHSY and CDR2 SAAADI. Written as DNA, the CDR3 is TGCGCCAGCAGTGAAAGGAGGGCTTACAATGAGCAGTTCTTC. The encoded protein is CASSERRAYNEQFF.

The chain couples TRBV15 to TRBJ2-2; 7 nucleotides line up with TRBD1. The junction had 18 bases not matched to a gene; V was cut back by 3 bases and J by 5 bases. This CDR3 has 19 amino acids. Germline CDR1 LNHNV, CDR2 YYDKDF (reference sequence). In DNA, the CDR3 is TGTGCCACCAGCAGCCCCCACGGCAGGGGGTTAGGAGGTACCGGGGAGCTGTTTTTT. It specifies CATSSPHGRGLGGTGELFF.

The genes are TRBV6-5 and TRBJ2-1; the D gene is possibly TRBD1 (6 bases). Germline V gene lookup returns CDR1 MNHEY and CDR2 SVGAGI. This CDR3 is 15 amino acids long. Trimming pared 7 bases from V and 2 bases from J, leaving 15 bases between. CDR3 in DNA: TGTGCCAGCACCGATTCAGGGGTGACCTACAATGAGCAGTTCTTC. Protein sequence: CASTDSGVTYNEQFF.

The genes are TRBV6-1 and TRBJ1-5, with 12 bases aligning to TRBD1. The CDR3 has 18 amino acids. J gave up 1 base and V 1 base, and 5 bases lay outside the gene matches. Germline V gene lookup returns CDR1 MNHNS and CDR2 SASEGT. This CDR3 is CASSEVGTGGGSNQPQHF. The CDR3 nucleotides are TGTGCCAGCAGTGAAGTCGGGACAGGGGGCGGGAGCAATCAGCCCCAGCATTTT.

The J gene is TRBJ2-5, the V gene TRBV30; TRBD1 is a possible D gene (5 bases). The V end was cut by 8 bases, the J end by 7 bases, with 20 bases between. The CDR3 spans 13 residues. Germline V CDR1 and CDR2: GTSNPN, SVGIG (reference sequence). DNA of the CDR3: TGTGCCAAGGACGTGGGGCCGACGGGGACCCAGTACTTC. The encoded protein is CAKDVGPTGTQYF.

The chain joins TRBV2 to TRBJ1-4, with D uncertain. Trimming left V 1 base short and J 7 bases short, with 10 bases between. CDR1 and CDR2 (germline): SNHLY, FYNNEI. The CDR3 has 14 amino acids. This chain's CDR3 is CASSEGGAFEKLFF. In nucleotides, the CDR3 is TGTGCCAGCAGTGAAGGGGGAGCGTTTGAAAAACTGTTTTTT.

The chain combines TRBV6-4 with TRBJ2-3; 10 nucleotides align to TRBD2. Germline V gives CDR1 MRHNA, CDR2 SNTAGT. The CDR3 loop spans 15 amino acids. Trimming took 3 bases from V and 5 from J; bases not matched to a gene: 5. This CDR3 is CASSDRAGGRDTQYF. CDR3 sequence (DNA): TGTGCCAGCAGTGATCGAGCGGGGGGGAGAGATACGCAGTATTTT.

The rearrangement links TRBV6-6 to TRBJ2-7, with a tentative D call TRBD1 (6 bases). The V end lost 6 bases, the J end lost 7 bases, and 10 bases lay between the germline ends. This CDR3 has 11 amino acids. Germline CDR1 reads MNHNY; CDR2 reads SVGAGI (reference sequence). The CDR3 bases are TGTGCCAGCAGGGGGGCGGGTGAGCAGTACTTC. Amino acids: CASRGAGEQYF.

With regard to this clone: The same CDR3 can be traced to other DNA sequences in this sample. The chain combines TRBV2 with TRBJ1-1, with 7 bases aligning to TRBD1. Trimming took 4 bases from V and 0 from J; bases not matched to a gene: 2. Germline lookup yields CDR1 SNHLY and CDR2 FYNNEI. This CDR3 is built from 14 residues. As DNA, the CDR3 is TGTGCCAGCAGTGTCGACAGGGTGAACACTGAAGCTTTCTTT. This encodes CASSVDRVNTEAFF. Full variable domain (missing parts from reference TRBV2 and TRBJ1-1): EPEVTQTPSHQVTQMGQEVILRCVPISNHLYFYWYRQILGQKVEFLVSFYNNEISEKSEIFDDQFSVERPDGSNFTLKIRSTKLEDSAMYFCASSVDRVNTEAFFGQGTRLTVV.

The rearrangement uses TRBV6-1 and TRBJ1-5; 8 nucleotides agree with TRBD1. After removal of 3 bases from V and 2 bases from J, the junction contained 6 bases not matched to a gene. This CDR3 has 16 residues. Germline lookup yields CDR1 MNHNS and CDR2 SASEGT. CDR3 in DNA: TGTGCCAGCAGTGACCGGACAGGGTCTCGCAATCAGCCCCAGCATTTT. It is translated as CASSDRTGSRNQPQHF.

Here the CDR3 DNA reads TGTGCCAGCAGTCCCCAGTACCAAGAGACCCAGTACTTC. Protein sequence: CASSPQYQETQYF. The chain combines TRBV27 with TRBJ2-5, with D hard to call. The CDR3 has 13 residues. V was shortened by 5 bases and J by 0 bases, with 7 bases between the two germline ends. Per germline, CDR1 MNHEY and CDR2 SMNVEV (reference sequence).

This clone was recorded only once. V is TRBV5-4 and J is TRBJ2-7; TRBD2 matches at 7 bases. CDR1 and CDR2 (germline): SGHNT, YYREEE (reference sequence). This CDR3 has 13 residues. The V gene end was trimmed by 2 bases and the J gene end by 2 bases; junction bases not matched to a gene: 1. The CDR3 DNA reads as TGTGCCAGCAGCTTCGCGGGGGCCTACGAGCAGTACTTC. This gives the protein CASSFAGAYEQYF.

The chain joins TRBV6-5 to TRBJ2-7; D remains ambiguous. With 0 bases removed from V and 0 bases from J, the gap between germline ends came to 9 bases. The CDR3 has 15 residues. Per germline, CDR1 MNHEY and CDR2 SVGAGI. The CDR3 is CASSYSSASSYEQYF. The CDR3 nucleotides are TGTGCCAGCAGTTACTCGTCTGCTAGCTCCTACGAGCAGTACTTC.

The chain recombines TRBV5-4 with TRBJ1-1; a weak D match, TRBD1 (5 bases). V dropped 0 bases and J dropped 0 bases, with 15 bases sitting between them. In germline, CDR1 is SGHNT, CDR2 YYREEE (reference sequence). CDR3 length: 17 amino acids. CDR3 DNA sequence: TGTGCCAGCAGCTTGGACGGAGGACACCTCATGAACACTGAAGCTTTCTTT. This codes for CASSLDGGHLMNTEAFF.

V is TRBV7-9 and J is TRBJ1-1; D remains unclear. V was shortened by 2 bases and J by 1 base, with 8 bases between the two germline ends. The CDR3 extends over 14 amino acids. Germline-derived CDR1 and CDR2 are SEHNR and FQNEAQ (reference sequence). CDR3 sequence: CASSLSFGNTEAFF. CDR3 sequence (DNA): TGTGCCAGCAGCTTAAGCTTTGGGAACACTGAAGCTTTCTTT.

Concerning this clone itself: A read error may produce the germline difference seen at one junction end. The chain recombines TRBV7-7 with TRBJ2-5, with D maybe TRBD2 (5 bases). Germline V gene sequence: CDR1 SSHAT, CDR2 FNYEAQ (reference sequence). The CDR3 is made up of 13 amino acids. The CDR3 reads CASSLTDRASINF. The CDR3 nucleotides are TGTGCTAGCAGCTTAACTGATCGGGCTAGCATCAACTTC. Full variable domain (rest looked up from reference TRBV7-7 and TRBJ2-5): GAGVSQSPRYKVTKRGQDVTLRCDPISSHATLYWYQQALGQGPEFLTYFNYEAQPDKSGLPSDRFSAERPEGSISTLTIQRTEQRDSAMYRCASSLTDRASINFGPGTRLLVL.

The chain has TRBV27 and TRBJ1-5; 7 positions match TRBD1. Per germline, CDR1 MNHEY and CDR2 SMNVEV (reference sequence). This CDR3 comprises 14 residues. The V and J ends lost 3 bases and 5 bases, in that order; junction bases with no gene match: 4. As DNA, the CDR3 is TGTGCCAGCAGTTTCAGGGGGATGTATCAGCCCCAGCATTTT. Its protein product is CASSFRGMYQPQHF.

The chain links TRBV18 to TRBJ1-2; no clear D gene. The CDR3 sequence is 12 residues long. V was cut by 3 bases and J by 7 bases, with 9 bases left in between. CDR1 and CDR2 from the germline V gene are KGHSH and LQKENI. Here the CDR3 DNA reads TGTGCCAGCTCACCTCGAGATTCTGGCTACACCTTC. Translated: CASSPRDSGYTF. Combining the CDR3 with reference TRBV18 and TRBJ1-2 gives the whole variable domain NAGVMQNPRHLVRRRGQEARLRCSPMKGHSHVYWYRQLPEEGLKFMVYLQKENIIDESGMPKERFSAEFPKEGPSILRIQQVVRGDSAAYFCASSPRDSGYTFGSGTRLTVV.